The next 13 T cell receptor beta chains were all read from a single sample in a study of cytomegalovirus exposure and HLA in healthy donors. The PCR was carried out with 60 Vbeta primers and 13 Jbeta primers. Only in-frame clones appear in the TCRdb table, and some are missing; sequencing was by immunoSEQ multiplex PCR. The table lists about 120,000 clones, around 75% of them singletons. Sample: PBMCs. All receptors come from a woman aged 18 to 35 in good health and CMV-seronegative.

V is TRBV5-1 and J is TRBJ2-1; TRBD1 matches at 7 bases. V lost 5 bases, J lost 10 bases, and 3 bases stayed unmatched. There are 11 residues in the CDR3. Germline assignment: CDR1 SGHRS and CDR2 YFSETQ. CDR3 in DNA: TGCGCCAGCAGACTGGACAGGGAGCAGTTCTTC. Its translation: CASRLDREQFF. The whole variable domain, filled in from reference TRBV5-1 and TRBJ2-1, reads KAGVTQTPRYLIKTRGQQVTLSCSPISGHRSVSWYQQTPGQGLQFLFEYFSETQRNKGNFPGRFSGRQFSNSRSEMNVSTLELGDSALYLCASRLDREQFFGPGTRLTVL.

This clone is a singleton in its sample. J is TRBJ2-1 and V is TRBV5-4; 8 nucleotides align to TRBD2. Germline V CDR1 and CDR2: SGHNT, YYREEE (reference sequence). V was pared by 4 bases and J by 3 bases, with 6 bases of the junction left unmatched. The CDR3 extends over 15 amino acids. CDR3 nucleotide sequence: TGTGCCAGCAGCCGAGGGACTAGTAGCTACAATGAGCAGTTCTTC. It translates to CASSRGTSSYNEQFF.

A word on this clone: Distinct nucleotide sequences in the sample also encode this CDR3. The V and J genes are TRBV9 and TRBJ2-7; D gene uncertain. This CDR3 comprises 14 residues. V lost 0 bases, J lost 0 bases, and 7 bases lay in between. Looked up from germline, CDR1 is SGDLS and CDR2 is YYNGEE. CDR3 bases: TGTGCCAGCAGCGTAGCATCGGTCTCCTACGAGCAGTACTTC. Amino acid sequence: CASSVASVSYEQYF.

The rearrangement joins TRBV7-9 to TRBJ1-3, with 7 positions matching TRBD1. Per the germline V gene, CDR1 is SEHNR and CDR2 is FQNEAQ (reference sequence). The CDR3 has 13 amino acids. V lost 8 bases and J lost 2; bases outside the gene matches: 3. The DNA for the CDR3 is TGTGCCAGCCGGACAGGTACTGGAAACACCATATATTTT. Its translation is CASRTGTGNTIYF.

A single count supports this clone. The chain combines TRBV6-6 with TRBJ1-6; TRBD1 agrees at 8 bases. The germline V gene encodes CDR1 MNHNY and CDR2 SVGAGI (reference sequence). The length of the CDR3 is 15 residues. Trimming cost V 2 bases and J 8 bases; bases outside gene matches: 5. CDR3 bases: TGTGCCAGCAGTTACAGGGGACAGGACTATTCACCCCTCCACTTT. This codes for CASSYRGQDYSPLHF.

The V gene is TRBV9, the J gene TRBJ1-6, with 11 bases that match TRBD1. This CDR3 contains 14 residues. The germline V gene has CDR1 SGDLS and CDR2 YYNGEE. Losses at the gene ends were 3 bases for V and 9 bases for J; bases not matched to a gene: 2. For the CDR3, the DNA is TGTGCCAGCAGCGGAGGGACAGGGGGTTCACCCCTCCACTTT. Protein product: CASSGGTGGSPLHF.

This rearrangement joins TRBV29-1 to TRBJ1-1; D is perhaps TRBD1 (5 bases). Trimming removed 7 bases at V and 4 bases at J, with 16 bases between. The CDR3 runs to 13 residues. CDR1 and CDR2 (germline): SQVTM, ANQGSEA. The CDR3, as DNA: TGCAGCGCCGGGGGGGGAACGGTCACTGAAGCTTTCTTT. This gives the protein CSAGGGTVTEAFF.

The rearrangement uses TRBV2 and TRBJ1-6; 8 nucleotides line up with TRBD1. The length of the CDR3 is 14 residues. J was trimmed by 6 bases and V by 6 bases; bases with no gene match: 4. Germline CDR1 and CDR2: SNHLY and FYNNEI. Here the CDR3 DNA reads TGTGCCAGCAGGGAGGGACAGGTTAATTCACCCCTCCACTTT. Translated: CASREGQVNSPLHF.

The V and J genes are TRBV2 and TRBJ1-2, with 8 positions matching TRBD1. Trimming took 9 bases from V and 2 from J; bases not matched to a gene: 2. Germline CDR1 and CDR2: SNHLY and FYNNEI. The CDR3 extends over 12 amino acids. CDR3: CARGQGNYGYTF. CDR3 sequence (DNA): TGTGCCAGAGGACAGGGAAACTATGGCTACACCTTC.

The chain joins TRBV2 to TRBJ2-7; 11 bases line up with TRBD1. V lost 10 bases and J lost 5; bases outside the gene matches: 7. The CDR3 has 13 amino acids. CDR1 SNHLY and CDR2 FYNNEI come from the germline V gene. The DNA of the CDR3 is TGTGCCACCGGGACAGGGGGTAACAACGAGCAGTACTTC. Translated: CATGTGGNNEQYF.

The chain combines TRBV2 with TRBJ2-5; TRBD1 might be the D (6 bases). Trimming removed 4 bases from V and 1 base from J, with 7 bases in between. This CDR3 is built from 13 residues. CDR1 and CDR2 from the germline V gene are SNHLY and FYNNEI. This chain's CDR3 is CASSGGLQETQYF. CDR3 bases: TGTGCCAGCAGTGGGGGGCTCCAAGAGACCCAGTACTTC.

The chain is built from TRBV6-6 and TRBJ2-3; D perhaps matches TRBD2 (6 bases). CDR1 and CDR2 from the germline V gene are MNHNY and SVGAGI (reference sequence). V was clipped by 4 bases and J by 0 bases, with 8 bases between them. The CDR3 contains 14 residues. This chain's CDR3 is CASSFGGSTDTQYF. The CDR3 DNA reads TGTGCCAGCAGTTTTGGGGGGAGCACAGATACGCAGTATTTT.

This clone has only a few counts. This CDR3 reads CAWTGGSSYGYTF. DNA for the CDR3: TGTGCCTGGACAGGGGGCAGCAGCTATGGCTACACCTTC. The chain links TRBV30 to TRBJ1-2; 8 bases align to TRBD1. The junction had 5 bases not matched to a gene; V was cut back by 4 bases and J by 4 bases. Germline CDR1 reads GTSNPN; CDR2 reads SVGIG (reference sequence). The CDR3 is 13 residues long.